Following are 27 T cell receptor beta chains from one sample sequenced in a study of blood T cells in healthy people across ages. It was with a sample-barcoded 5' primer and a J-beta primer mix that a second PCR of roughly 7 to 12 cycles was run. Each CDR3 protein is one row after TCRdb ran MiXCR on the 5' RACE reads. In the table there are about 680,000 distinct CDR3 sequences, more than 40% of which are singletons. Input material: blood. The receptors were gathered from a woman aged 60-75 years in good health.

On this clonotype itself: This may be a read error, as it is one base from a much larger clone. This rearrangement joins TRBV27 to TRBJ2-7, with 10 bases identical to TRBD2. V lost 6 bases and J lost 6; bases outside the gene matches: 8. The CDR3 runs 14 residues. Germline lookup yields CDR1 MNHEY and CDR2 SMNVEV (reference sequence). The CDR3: CASRFSGTSAEQYF. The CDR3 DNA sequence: TGTGCCAGCAGGTTCTCCGGGACTAGCGCCGAGCAGTACTTC.

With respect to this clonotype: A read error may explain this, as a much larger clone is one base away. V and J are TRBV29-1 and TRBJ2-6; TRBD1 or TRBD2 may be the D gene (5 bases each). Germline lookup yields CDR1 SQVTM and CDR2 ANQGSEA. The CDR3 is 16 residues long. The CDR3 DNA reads TGCAGCGTTGCCTGGGAACTAGGAGCTGGGGCCAACGCCCTGACTTTC. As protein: CSVAWELGAGANALTF.

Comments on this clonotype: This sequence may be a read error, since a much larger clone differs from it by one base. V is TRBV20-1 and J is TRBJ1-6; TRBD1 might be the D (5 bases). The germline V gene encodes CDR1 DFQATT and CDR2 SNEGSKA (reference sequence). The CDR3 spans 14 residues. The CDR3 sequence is CGAQEGIGTSPLHF. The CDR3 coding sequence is TGCGGTGCCCAGGAGGGGATTGGGACTTCACCCCTCCACTTT.

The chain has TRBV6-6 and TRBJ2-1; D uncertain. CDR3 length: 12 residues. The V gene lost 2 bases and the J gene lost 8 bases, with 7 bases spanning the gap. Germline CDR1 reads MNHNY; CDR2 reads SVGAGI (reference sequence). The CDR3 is CASSYGKDEQFF. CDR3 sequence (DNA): TGTGCCAGCAGTTACGGGAAGGATGAGCAGTTCTTC.

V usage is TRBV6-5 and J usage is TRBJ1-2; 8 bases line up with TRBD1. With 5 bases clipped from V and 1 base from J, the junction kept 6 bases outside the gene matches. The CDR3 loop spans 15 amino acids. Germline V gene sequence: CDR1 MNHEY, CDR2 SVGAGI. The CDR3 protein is CASSPGTGHNYGYTF. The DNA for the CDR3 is TGTGCCAGCAGTCCCGGGACAGGACATAACTATGGCTACACCTTC.

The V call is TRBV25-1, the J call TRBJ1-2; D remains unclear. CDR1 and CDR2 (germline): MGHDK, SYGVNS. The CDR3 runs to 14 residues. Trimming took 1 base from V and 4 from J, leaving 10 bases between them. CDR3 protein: CASSESTTVYGYTF. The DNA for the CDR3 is TGTGCCAGCAGTGAATCGACAACAGTCTATGGCTACACCTTC.

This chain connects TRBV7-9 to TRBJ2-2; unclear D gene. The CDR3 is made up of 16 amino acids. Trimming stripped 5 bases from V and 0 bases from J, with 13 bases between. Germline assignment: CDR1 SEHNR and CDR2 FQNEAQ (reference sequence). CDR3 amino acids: CASSVREYANTGELFF. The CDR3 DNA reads TGTGCCAGCAGCGTTAGGGAATACGCGAACACCGGGGAGCTGTTTTTT.

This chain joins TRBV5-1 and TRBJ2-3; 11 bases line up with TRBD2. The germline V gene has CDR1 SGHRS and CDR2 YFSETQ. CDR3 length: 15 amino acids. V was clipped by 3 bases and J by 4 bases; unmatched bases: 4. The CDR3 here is CASSSLAGASDTQYF. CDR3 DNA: TGCGCCAGCAGCTCACTAGCGGGAGCATCAGATACGCAGTATTTT.

Here the CDR3 reads CASSRGQNNEQFF. In DNA form, the CDR3 reads TGTGCCAGCAGCCGAGGACAGAACAATGAGCAGTTCTTC. The V call is TRBV4-2, the J call TRBJ2-1; D might be TRBD1 (6 bases). Trimming pared 4 bases from V and 5 bases from J, leaving 9 bases between. The CDR3 runs 13 residues. The germline CDR1 and CDR2 sequences are LGHNA and YNFKEQ.

CDR3 sequence reads: CASSLKSNEKLFF. CDR3 in DNA: TGTGCCAGCAGCTTGAAGTCTAATGAAAAACTGTTTTTT. The V gene is TRBV5-4, the J gene TRBJ1-4; D unresolved. Trimming removed 1 base at V and 3 bases at J, with 4 bases between. Germline CDR1 and CDR2: SGHNT and YYREEE (reference sequence). The CDR3 covers 13 residues.

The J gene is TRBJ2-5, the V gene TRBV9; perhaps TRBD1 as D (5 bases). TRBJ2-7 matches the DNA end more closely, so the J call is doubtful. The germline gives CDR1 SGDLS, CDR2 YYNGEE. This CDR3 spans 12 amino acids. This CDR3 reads CASSPTESEQYF. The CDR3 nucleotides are TGTGCCAGCAGCCCGACAGAAAGCGAGCAGTACTTC.

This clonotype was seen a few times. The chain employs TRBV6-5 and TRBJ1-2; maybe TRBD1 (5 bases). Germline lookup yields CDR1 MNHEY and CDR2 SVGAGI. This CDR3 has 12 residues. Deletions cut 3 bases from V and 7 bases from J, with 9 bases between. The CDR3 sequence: CASSYSGVGYTF. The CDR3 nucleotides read TGTGCCAGCAGTTATTCGGGGGTTGGCTACACCTTC.

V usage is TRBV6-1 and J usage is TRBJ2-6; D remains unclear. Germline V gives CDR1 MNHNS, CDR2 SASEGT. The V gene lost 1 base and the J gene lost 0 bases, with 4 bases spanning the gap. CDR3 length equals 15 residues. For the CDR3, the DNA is TGTGCCAGCAGTGAAGAAGGCTCTGGGGCCAACGTCCTGACTTTC. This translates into CASSEEGSGANVLTF.

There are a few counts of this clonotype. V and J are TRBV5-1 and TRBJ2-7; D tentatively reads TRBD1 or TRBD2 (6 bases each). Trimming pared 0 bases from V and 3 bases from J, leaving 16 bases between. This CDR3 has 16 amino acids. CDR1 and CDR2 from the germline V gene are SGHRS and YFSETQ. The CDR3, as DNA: TGCGCCAGCAGCTTGGAGGGGGGATCTCTCTACTACGAGCAGTACTTC. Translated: CASSLEGGSLYYEQYF.

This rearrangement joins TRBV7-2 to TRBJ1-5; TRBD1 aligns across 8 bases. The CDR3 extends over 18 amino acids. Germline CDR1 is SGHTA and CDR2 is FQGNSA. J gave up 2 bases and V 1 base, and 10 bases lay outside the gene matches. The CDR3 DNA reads TGTGCCAGCAGCTTAGAATCCGCAGGGGGCGCCGGCAATCAGCCCCAGCATTTT. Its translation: CASSLESAGGAGNQPQHF.

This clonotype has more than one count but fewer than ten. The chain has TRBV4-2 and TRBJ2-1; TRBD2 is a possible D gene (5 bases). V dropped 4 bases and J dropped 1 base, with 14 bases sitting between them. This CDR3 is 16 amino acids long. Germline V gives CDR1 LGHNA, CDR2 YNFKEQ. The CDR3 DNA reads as TGTGCCAGCAGCCCGATGCGGGCCACATCCTACAATGAGCAGTTCTTC. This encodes CASSPMRATSYNEQFF.

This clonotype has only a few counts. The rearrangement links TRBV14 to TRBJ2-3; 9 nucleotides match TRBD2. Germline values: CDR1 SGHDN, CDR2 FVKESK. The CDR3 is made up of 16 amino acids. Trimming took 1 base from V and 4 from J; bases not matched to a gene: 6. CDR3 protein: CASSQGGGRAPDTQYF. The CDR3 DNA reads TGTGCCAGCAGCCAAGGCGGCGGGAGGGCCCCAGATACGCAGTATTTT.

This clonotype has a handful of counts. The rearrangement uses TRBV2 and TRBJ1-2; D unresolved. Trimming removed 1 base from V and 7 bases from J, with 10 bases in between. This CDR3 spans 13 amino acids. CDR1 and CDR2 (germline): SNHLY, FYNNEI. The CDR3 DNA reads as TGTGCCAGCAGTGAAGTCGAAGACGGTGGCTACACCTTC. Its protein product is CASSEVEDGGYTF.

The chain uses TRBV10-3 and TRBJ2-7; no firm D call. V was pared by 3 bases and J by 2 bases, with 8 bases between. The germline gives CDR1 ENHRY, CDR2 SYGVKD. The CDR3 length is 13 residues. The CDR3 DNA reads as TGTGCCATCAGTGAACATCCCGCCTACGAGCAGTACTTC. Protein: CAISEHPAYEQYF.

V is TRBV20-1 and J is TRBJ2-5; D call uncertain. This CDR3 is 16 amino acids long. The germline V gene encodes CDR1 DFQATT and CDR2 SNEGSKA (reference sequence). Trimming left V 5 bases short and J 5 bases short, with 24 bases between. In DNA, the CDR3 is TGCAGTGCTGTTGGGTCCCGGGCCACGCGGCGTGAGACCCAGTACTTC. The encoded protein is CSAVGSRATRRETQYF.

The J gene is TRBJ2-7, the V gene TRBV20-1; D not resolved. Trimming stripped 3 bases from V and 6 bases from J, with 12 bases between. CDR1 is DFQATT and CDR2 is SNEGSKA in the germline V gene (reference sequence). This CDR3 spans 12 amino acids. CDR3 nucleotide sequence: TGCAGTGCTAGTCATTCGGGCCTCGAGCAGTACTTC. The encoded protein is CSASHSGLEQYF.

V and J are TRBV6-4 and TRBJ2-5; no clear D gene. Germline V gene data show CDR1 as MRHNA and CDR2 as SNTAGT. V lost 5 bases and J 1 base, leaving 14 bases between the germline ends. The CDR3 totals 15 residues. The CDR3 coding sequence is TGTGCCAGCAGTTACCAGACACCGACCCAAGAGACCCAGTACTTC. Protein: CASSYQTPTQETQYF.

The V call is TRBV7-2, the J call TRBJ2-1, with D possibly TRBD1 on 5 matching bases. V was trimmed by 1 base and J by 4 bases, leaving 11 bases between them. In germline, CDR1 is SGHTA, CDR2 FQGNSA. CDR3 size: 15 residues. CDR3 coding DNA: TGTACCAGCAGCTTAGTTCAGACAGTGTACAATGAGCAGTTCTTC. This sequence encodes CTSSLVQTVYNEQFF.

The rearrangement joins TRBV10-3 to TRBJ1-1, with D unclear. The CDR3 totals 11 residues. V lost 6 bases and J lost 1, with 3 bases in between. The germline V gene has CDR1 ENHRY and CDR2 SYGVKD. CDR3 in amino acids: CAISENTEAFF. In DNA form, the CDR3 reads TGTGCCATCAGCGAGAACACTGAAGCTTTCTTT.

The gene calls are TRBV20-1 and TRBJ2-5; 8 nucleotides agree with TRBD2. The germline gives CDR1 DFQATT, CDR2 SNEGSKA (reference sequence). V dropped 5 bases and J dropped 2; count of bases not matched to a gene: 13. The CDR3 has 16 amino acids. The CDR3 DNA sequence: TGCAGTGCTCATACCTGGGCGGGGGGAATACAAGAGACCCAGTACTTC. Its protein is CSAHTWAGGIQETQYF.

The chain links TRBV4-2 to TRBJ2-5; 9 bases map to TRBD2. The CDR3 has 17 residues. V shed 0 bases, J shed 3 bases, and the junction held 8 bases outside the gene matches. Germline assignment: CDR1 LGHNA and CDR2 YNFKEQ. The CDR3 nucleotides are TGTGCCAGCAGCCAAGATCAATCGAGCGGGAGGAAAGAGACCCAGTACTTC. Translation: CASSQDQSSGRKETQYF.

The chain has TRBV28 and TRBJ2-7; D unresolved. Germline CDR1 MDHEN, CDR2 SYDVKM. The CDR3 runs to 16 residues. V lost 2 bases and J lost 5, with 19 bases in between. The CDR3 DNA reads TGTGCCAGCAGTTTACTATCGGGCGCAGGAATACACGAGCAGTACTTC. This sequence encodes CASSLLSGAGIHEQYF. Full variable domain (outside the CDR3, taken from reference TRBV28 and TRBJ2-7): DVKVTQSSRYLVKRTGEKVFLECVQDMDHENMFWYRQDPGLGLRLIYFSYDVKMKEKGDIPEGYSVSREKKERFSLILESASTNQTSMYLCASSLLSGAGIHEQYFGPGTRLTVT.